The entry below describes one T cell receptor (beta chain). These data originate in a study of blood T cell repertoires in COVID-19. In the study overall: Acute-phase and convalescent COVID-19 samples originated in the United States, Italy and Spain.

Original processing methods: Cell counts per sample came from amplifying reference gene primers. Profiling relied on immunoSEQ multiplex PCR, and the TCRdb table lists in-frame clones only, not all of them. That table gives V, J and clone size, and the DNA gave D and trimming. The sample carries about 240,000 clones, about four fifths recorded once. CDR1 SGHRS and CDR2 YFSETQ come from the germline V gene. V shed 3 bases, J shed 4 bases, and the junction held 2 bases outside the gene matches. CDR3 length: 13 amino acids. This chain uses TRBV5-1 with TRBJ1-1; 8 bases line up with TRBD1. Source material: peripheral blood. This sequence was found in a woman between 70 and 85 years old with acute or convalescent COVID-19. The CDR3: CASSSDRGTEAFF. The CDR3 DNA sequence: TGCGCCAGCAGCTCCGACAGGGGCACTGAAGCTTTCTTT.